The clone carrying this TCR beta chain came up many times. These data originate in a study of early T cells in non-severe SARS-CoV-2 infection. Study context: It was bulk RNA from unsorted whole blood that was sequenced, and the chains were unpaired.

Unique molecular identifiers (one per individual cDNA molecule) were attached. In TCRdb, the 5' RACE reads were re-called with MiXCR into one record per CDR3 protein. The sample has roughly 110,000 distinct CDR3 sequences; more than 9.5% are singletons. CDR1 SGHAT and CDR2 FQNNGV come from the germline V gene. The CDR3 is made up of 15 amino acids. V was shortened by 3 bases and J by 4 bases, with 14 bases between the two germline ends. The sequenced material came from whole blood. This clonotype was obtained from an adult who was a healthcare worker with PCR-confirmed SARS-CoV-2 infection or an uninfected control (not recorded which). The rearrangement joins TRBV11-2 to TRBJ2-3; D is undetermined. The CDR3 is CASSFDSSRPDTQYF. The CDR3 nucleotides are TGTGCCAGCAGCTTCGACTCTTCTCGACCAGATACGCAGTATTTT. Using reference TRBV11-2 and TRBJ2-3 for the parts outside the CDR3, the full variable domain is EAGVAQSPRYKIIEKRQSVAFWCNPISGHATLYWYQQILGQGPKLLIQFQNNGVVDDSQLPKDRFSAERLKGVDSTLKIQPAKLEDSAVYLCASSFDSSRPDTQYFGPGTRLTVL.